Following are 21 T cell receptor beta chains from one sample sequenced in a study of circulating CD8 cells and anti-PD-1 response in melanoma. Live CD3+CD8+TCRalphabeta+ cells were sorted into four subsets by PD-1 and/or TIGIT. Using approximately 16 ng of total RNA, TCR libraries were made with the QIAseq Immune Repertoire TCR panel. TCRdb recomputed calls from the reads with MiXCR, one row per CDR3 protein. The sample lists several hundred distinct CDR3 sequences, 7.4% occurring once. The sample here was CD8+ T cells from PBMCs, taken at baseline or after one month of anti-PD-1 therapy (not recorded which). The receptors come from a human donor with melanoma.

This clonotype counts as medium-sized. The V and J genes are TRBV7-3 and TRBJ2-3; 8 positions match TRBD2. The J segment lost 1 base and the V segment lost 2 bases, leaving 2 bases of the junction unmatched. The CDR3 is made up of 15 amino acids. Germline assignment: CDR1 SGHTA and CDR2 FQGTGA. The CDR3 coding sequence is TGTGCCAGCAGCTTACGGGGGGGCCGCACAGATACGCAGTATTTT. Its protein product is CASSLRGGRTDTQYF.

Worth noting for this clonotype: At one of its ends the junction is not consistent with the germline gene, which may arise from a read error. This sequence joins TRBV6-5 and TRBJ1-2; TRBD1 aligns across 7 bases. The CDR3 is 14 residues long. Germline V lookup: CDR1 MNHEY, CDR2 SVGAGI. The CDR3 here is CASSRQGGNYSYTF. The CDR3 DNA is TGTGCCAGCAGTAGACAGGGTGGAAACTATAGCTACACCTTC.

This clonotype is classed as large. The chain links TRBV27 to TRBJ2-7, with TRBD2 as a possible D gene (6 bases). The CDR3 has 13 amino acids. Germline V gene sequence: CDR1 MNHEY, CDR2 SMNVEV (reference sequence). Trimming took 2 bases from V and 4 from J, leaving 9 bases between them. The CDR3 DNA is TGTGCCAGCAGTTTAGGGACTTCGTACGAGCAGTACTTC. This sequence encodes CASSLGTSYEQYF.

This clonotype is medium-sized (0.01 to 0.1%) within its sample. The chain has TRBV24-1 and TRBJ2-1; D ambiguous. V gave up 4 bases and J gave up 3 bases, with 3 bases separating them. CDR1 and CDR2 from the germline V gene are KGHDR and SFDVKD. This CDR3 is built from 12 residues. The DNA of the CDR3 is TGTGCCACCAGTGAGGGCTACAATGAGCAGTTCTTC. This sequence encodes CATSEGYNEQFF.

This clonotype is judged large. This chain uses TRBV2 with TRBJ2-1; tentative D call: TRBD2 (6 bases). V dropped 11 bases and J dropped 3 bases, with 17 bases sitting between them. The CDR3 consists of 14 residues. In germline, CDR1 is SNHLY, CDR2 FYNNEI. DNA for the CDR3: TGTGCCGGCGAGGAGGGAAGGGGCTACAATGAGCAGTTCTTC. This sequence encodes CAGEEGRGYNEQFF.

This clonotype is large in the sample. This rearrangement joins TRBV6-6 to TRBJ2-3, with D unclear. Trimming shortened V by 2 bases and J by 5 bases, and 5 bases separated the two germline ends. The CDR3 is 12 amino acids. Germline V gives CDR1 MNHNY, CDR2 SVGAGI (reference sequence). This CDR3 reads CASSYDEDTQYF. The DNA for the CDR3 is TGTGCCAGCAGTTACGACGAAGATACGCAGTATTTT.

This clonotype rates as large. The gene calls are TRBV28 and TRBJ1-1; D is unclear. The CDR3 spans 12 residues. The germline V and J ends were trimmed by 6 bases and 8 bases, with 13 bases remaining between them. Germline V gene sequence: CDR1 MDHEN, CDR2 SYDVKM. The CDR3 DNA reads TGTGCCAGCAGGGCCGACCTCCTCGAAGCTTTCTTT. Residues: CASRADLLEAFF.

By sample share, this clonotype is large (0.1 to 1%). The rearrangement links TRBV7-3 to TRBJ2-1, with unresolved D. Trimming took 4 bases from V and 8 from J, leaving 12 bases between them. The V gene's germline CDR1 is SGHTA and CDR2 FQGTGA. CDR3 length: 13 residues. CDR3 residues: CASSYGSVDEQFF. DNA of the CDR3: TGTGCCAGCAGCTACGGGTCTGTCGATGAGCAGTTCTTC.

This clonotype came up a few times. The V call is TRBV19, the J call TRBJ1-4; D ambiguous. From germline, CDR1 is LNHDA and CDR2 SQIVND (reference sequence). V was clipped by 6 bases and J by 0 bases, with 11 bases between them. There are 15 residues in the CDR3. The CDR3 DNA sequence: TGTGCCAGTAGCCCCGGCACCGCAACTAATGAAAAACTGTTTTTT. Amino acid sequence: CASSPGTATNEKLFF.

The V gene is TRBV4-1, the J gene TRBJ1-1; D not certain. The CDR3 has 15 amino acids. V was cut by 0 bases and J by 1 base, with 9 bases left in between. Germline V CDR1 and CDR2: MGHRA, YSYEKL. CDR3 amino acids: CASSQERFPNTEAFF. For the CDR3, the DNA is TGCGCCAGCAGCCAAGAGAGGTTCCCGAACACTGAAGCTTTCTTT.

Remarks on this clonotype: The junction departs from the called germline gene at one end, perhaps through a read error. The chain has TRBV25-1 and TRBJ2-1, with a weak D call TRBD1 (6 bases). Germline V lookup: CDR1 MGHDK, CDR2 SYGVNS. The CDR3 contains 14 residues. The CDR3 is CASSELLGANERLF. The CDR3, as DNA: TGTGCCAGCAGTGAACTTTTGGGGGCCAATGAGCGGCTCTTC.

This clonotype ranks as large. The chain combines TRBV25-1 with TRBJ2-3; possibly TRBD2 for D (6 bases). The germline V gene has CDR1 MGHDK and CDR2 SYGVNS. The CDR3 runs to 13 residues. The ends were cut back, 11 bases at V and 2 bases at J, with 14 bases in the middle. The CDR3 here is CAGGSGNTDTQYF. As DNA, the CDR3 is TGTGCCGGAGGGAGCGGAAACACAGATACGCAGTATTTT.

This clonotype is labeled as medium-sized. The chain has TRBV6-8 and TRBJ2-2; 9 nucleotides line up with TRBD1. CDR1 and CDR2 (germline): MNHGY, SAAAGT. V was pared by 0 bases and J by 4 bases, with 6 bases of the junction left unmatched. The length of the CDR3 is 17 residues. CDR3 sequence reads: CASSYSGQGSATGELFF. The CDR3, as DNA: TGTGCCAGCAGTTACTCAGGACAGGGGAGCGCCACCGGGGAGCTGTTTTTT.

This clonotype has just a few counts. The genes are TRBV14 and TRBJ1-1; possibly TRBD1 for D (6 bases). The length of the CDR3 is 15 residues. V lost 4 bases and J 2 bases, leaving 14 bases between the germline ends. Germline V gene sequence: CDR1 SGHDN, CDR2 FVKESK. Here the CDR3 DNA reads TGTGCCAGCAGCCGAGGGGGAGCCCTAAACACTGAAGCTTTCTTT. Translated, it gives CASSRGGALNTEAFF.

By frequency in the sample, this clonotype is medium-sized. The chain uses TRBV29-1 and TRBJ1-1, with D hard to call. Looked up from germline, CDR1 is SQVTM and CDR2 is ANQGSEA. The V and J ends lost 6 bases and 6 bases respectively, with 11 bases between them. The CDR3 extends over 11 amino acids. CDR3 region: CSVRPGAEAFF. The CDR3 DNA follows: TGCAGCGTAAGGCCTGGGGCTGAAGCTTTCTTT. The whole variable domain, filled in from reference TRBV29-1 and TRBJ1-1, reads SAVISQKPSRDICQRGTSLTIQCQVDSQVTMMFWYRQQPGQSLTLIATANQGSEATYESGFVIDKFPISRPNLTFSTLTVSNMSPEDSSIYLCSVRPGAEAFFGQGTRLTVV.

Relative to its sample, this clonotype is medium-sized. DNA for the CDR3: TGCGCCAGCAGCCTCCGCACCGGGGAGCTGTTTTTT. This translates into CASSLRTGELFF. This chain uses TRBV4-1 with TRBJ2-2; no definite D call. CDR1 and CDR2 from the germline V gene are MGHRA and YSYEKL. With 4 bases removed from V and 4 bases from J, the gap between germline ends came to 4 bases. This CDR3 comprises 12 residues.

In this sample, this clonotype is medium-sized. The chain joins TRBV19 to TRBJ1-2; the match to TRBD1 covers 7 bases. This CDR3 spans 15 amino acids. J was trimmed by 8 bases and V by 4 bases; bases with no gene match: 13. Germline V lookup: CDR1 LNHDA, CDR2 SQIVND (reference sequence). This CDR3 reads CASSTRVRDRDGYTF. CDR3 bases: TGTGCCAGTAGTACCCGAGTCCGGGACAGAGACGGCTACACCTTC. Together with reference TRBV19 and TRBJ1-2, the CDR3 gives the full variable domain: DGGITQSPKYLFRKEGQNVTLSCEQNLNHDAMYWYRQDPGQGLRLIYYSQIVNDFQKGDIAEGYSVSREKKESFPLTVTSAQKNPTAFYLCASSTRVRDRDGYTFGSGTRLTVV.

This clonotype is labeled large. This sequence joins TRBV28 and TRBJ1-5; D unclear. Trimming left V 7 bases short and J 4 bases short, with 8 bases between. CDR1 is MDHEN and CDR2 is SYDVKM in the germline V gene. The CDR3 loop spans 12 amino acids. In DNA form, the CDR3 reads TGTGCCAGCACCGACCAGAATCAGCCCCAGCATTTT. This codes for CASTDQNQPQHF.

By its share, this clonotype is large. This sequence joins TRBV27 and TRBJ1-1; tentative D call: TRBD1 (6 bases). Germline V gene data show CDR1 as MNHEY and CDR2 as SMNVEV (reference sequence). V was shortened by 0 bases and J by 6 bases, with 8 bases between the two germline ends. The CDR3 is 13 amino acids. For the CDR3, the DNA is TGTGCCAGCAGTTTATCCCGGACAGCTGAAGCTTTCTTT. It is translated as CASSLSRTAEAFF.

By share, this clonotype counts as medium-sized (0.01 to 0.1%). This chain links TRBV24-1 with TRBJ2-2; unclear D gene. Germline CDR1 is KGHDR and CDR2 is SFDVKD. The ends were cut back, 0 bases at V and 2 bases at J, with 6 bases in the middle. This CDR3 has 15 residues. In DNA form, the CDR3 reads TGTGCCACCAGTGATTTGGGCGGAAACACCGGGGAGCTGTTTTTT. The encoded protein is CATSDLGGNTGELFF.

This clonotype is termed medium-sized. The CDR3 spells CSALGGSSYEQYF. The CDR3 DNA reads TGCAGTGCTCTCGGAGGGAGCTCCTACGAGCAGTACTTC. This chain uses TRBV20-1 with TRBJ2-7; a weak D match, TRBD2 (6 bases). The ends were cut back, 5 bases at V and 0 bases at J, with 11 bases in the middle. In germline, CDR1 is DFQATT, CDR2 SNEGSKA (reference sequence). The CDR3 has 13 amino acids.